This T cell receptor (beta chain) was sequenced during a study of T cell responses to AZD1222 COVID-19 vaccine. The CDR3 covers 12 residues. CDR1 SGHRS and CDR2 YFSETQ come from the germline V gene. Trimming left V 8 bases short and J 5 bases short, with 10 bases between. The table came from immunoSEQ multiplex PCR; TCRdb's copy has only in-frame clones and leaves some out. The sample contains fewer than 85,000 clones, approximately 90% of which appear only once. The TCR comes from an adult who received the MenACWY meningococcal vaccine as a control. Specimen: peripheral blood, collected 28 days after the second dose of the MenACWY control vaccine. The J gene is TRBJ2-2, the V gene TRBV5-1; tentatively, D is TRBD1 (5 bases). The CDR3 DNA reads as TGCGCCAGAGTTAAGGGGACCGGGGAGCTGTTTTTT. Translation gives CARVKGTGELFF.